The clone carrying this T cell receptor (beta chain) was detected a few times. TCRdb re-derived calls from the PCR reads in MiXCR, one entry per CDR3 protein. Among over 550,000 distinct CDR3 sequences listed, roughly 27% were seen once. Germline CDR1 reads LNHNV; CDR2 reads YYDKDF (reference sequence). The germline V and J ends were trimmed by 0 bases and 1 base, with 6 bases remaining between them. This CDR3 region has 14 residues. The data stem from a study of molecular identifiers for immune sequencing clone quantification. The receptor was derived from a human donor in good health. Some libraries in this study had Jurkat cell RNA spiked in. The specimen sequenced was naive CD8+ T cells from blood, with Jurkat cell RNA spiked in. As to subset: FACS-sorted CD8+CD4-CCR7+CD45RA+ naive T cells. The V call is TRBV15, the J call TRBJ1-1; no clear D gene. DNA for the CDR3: TGTGCCACCAGCAGAGACGGTGAGAACACTGAAGCTTTCTTT. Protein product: CATSRDGENTEAFF. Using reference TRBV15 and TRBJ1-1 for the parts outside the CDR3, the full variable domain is DAMVIQNPRYQVTQFGKPVTLSCSQTLNHNVMYWYQQKSSQAPKLLFHYYDKDFNNEADTPDNFQSRRPNTSFCFLDIRSPGLGDTAMYLCATSRDGENTEAFFGQGTRLTVV.